The rows below give T cell receptor beta chains drawn from one sample of a study of cytomegalovirus exposure and HLA in healthy donors. Sequenced by immunoSEQ multiplex PCR; TCRdb stores in-frame clones only, minus some. The data contain around 150,000 clones, approximately 91% of them seen just once; the ten biggest clones take up 0.6% to 0.85%. Sequenced sample: PBMCs. Receptor source: a young man in good health and CMV-seronegative. Each CDR3 is given with its conserved first and last residue. A D gene is named only where the DNA matches it firmly. A row's size may be missing; if present it is once, few, many or a size class.

V: TRBV30; J: TRBJ2-7; D: TRBD2; size: once; CDR3: CAWRVSGGREQYF; DNA: TGTGCCTGGAGGGTTAGCGGGGGAAGGGAGCAGTACTTC
V: TRBV27; J: TRBJ1-2; D: .; size: .; CDR3: CASSFRGGGYTF; DNA: TGTGCCAGCAGTTTCAGGGGCGGTGGCTACACCTTC
V: TRBV7-9; J: TRBJ2-1; D: TRBD1; size: few; CDR3: CASSQDRAYNEQFF; DNA: TGTGCCAGCAGCCAGGACAGGGCGTACAATGAGCAGTTCTTC
V: TRBV29-1; J: TRBJ1-4; D: .; size: .; CDR3: CSVEYPGGLFFF; DNA: TGCAGCGTTGAATATCCGGGGGGGCTCTTCTTTTTT
V: TRBV10-3; J: TRBJ2-1; D: .; size: .; CDR3: CAISPREGNNEQFF; DNA: TGTGCCATCAGCCCTCGAGAGGGAAACAATGAGCAGTTCTTC
V: TRBV7-3; J: TRBJ1-1; D: .; size: .; CDR3: CASSLARNTEAFF; DNA: TGTGCCAGCAGCTTAGCCAGGAACACTGAAGCTTTCTTT
V: TRBV5-1; J: TRBJ2-5; D: .; size: .; CDR3: CASSFGGQETQYF; DNA: TGCGCCAGCAGCTTCGGCGGGCAAGAGACCCAGTACTTC
V: TRBV6-6; J: TRBJ1-3; D: .; size: .; CDR3: CASSYKGADRNTIYF; DNA: TGTGCCAGCAGTTACAAAGGGGCGGATAGAAACACCATATATTTT
V: TRBV29-1; J: TRBJ1-2; D: .; size: .; CDR3: CSVEAEFGYGYTF; DNA: TGCAGCGTTGAGGCGGAGTTTGGATATGGCTACACCTTC
V: TRBV10-1; J: TRBJ2-7; D: TRBD1; size: .; CDR3: CASSEFSWQGAYEQYF; DNA: TGCGCCAGCAGTGAATTTTCCTGGCAGGGGGCCTACGAGCAGTACTTC
V: TRBV7-8; J: TRBJ1-5; D: .; size: .; CDR3: CASSLGGLGDSNQPQHF; DNA: TGTGCCAGCAGCTTAGGCGGCCTTGGCGATAGCAATCAGCCCCAGCATTTT
V: TRBV29-1; J: TRBJ1-1; D: .; size: .; CDR3: CSARTMNTEAFF; DNA: TGCAGCGCACGGACAATGAACACTGAAGCTTTCTTT
V: TRBV28; J: TRBJ2-1; D: TRBD1; size: .; CDR3: CASSSSGGSYNEQFF; DNA: TGTGCCAGCAGTTCTTCAGGGGGCTCCTACAATGAGCAGTTCTTC
V: TRBV11-1; J: TRBJ2-1; D: TRBD1; size: .; CDR3: CASAGQGGGEQFF; DNA: TGTGCCAGCGCCGGACAGGGAGGAGGTGAGCAGTTCTTC
V: TRBV6-5; J: TRBJ1-1; D: .; size: .; CDR3: CASSNRGYTEAFF; DNA: TGTGCCAGCAGTAATAGGGGATACACTGAAGCTTTCTTT
V: TRBV19; J: TRBJ1-2; D: TRBD1; size: .; CDR3: CASTTGQGNYGYTF; DNA: TGTGCCAGTACCACCGGACAGGGGAACTATGGCTACACCTTC
V: TRBV6-4; J: TRBJ2-2; D: TRBD2; size: once; CDR3: CASSVSGVNTGELFF; DNA: TGTGCCAGCAGTGTCAGCGGGGTAAACACCGGGGAGCTGTTTTTT
V: TRBV6-5; J: TRBJ2-3; D: .; size: .; CDR3: CASSYSGGSTDTQYF; DNA: TGTGCCAGCAGTTACTCGGGGGGTAGCACAGATACGCAGTATTTT
V: TRBV5-6; J: TRBJ1-1; D: .; size: once; CDR3: CASSFRVGNTEAFF; DNA: TGTGCCAGCAGCTTCCGGGTCGGGAACACTGAAGCTTTCTTT
V: TRBV10-3; J: TRBJ1-1; D: TRBD1; size: .; CDR3: CAISDKPGTEAFF; DNA: TGTGCCATCAGCGACAAACCGGGGACAGAGGCTTTCTTT
V: TRBV4-1; J: TRBJ1-2; D: TRBD1; size: .; CDR3: CASSVTGWSASGYGYTF; DNA: TGCGCCAGCAGCGTGACAGGGTGGAGCGCTTCGGGGTATGGCTACACCTTC
V: TRBV30; J: TRBJ2-5; D: TRBD1; size: .; CDR3: CAWGTGTVETQYF; DNA: TGTGCCTGGGGGACAGGTACTGTTGAGACCCAGTACTTC
V: TRBV11-2; J: TRBJ2-1; D: TRBD2; size: once; CDR3: CASSLAGGSYNEQFF; DNA: TGTGCCAGCAGCCTAGCGGGAGGCTCCTACAATGAGCAGTTCTTC
V: TRBV11-3; J: TRBJ2-1; D: .; size: .; CDR3: CASSFGTFSYNEQFF; DNA: TGTGCCAGCAGCTTCGGGACTTTCTCCTACAATGAGCAGTTCTTC
V: TRBV6-1; J: TRBJ2-7; D: .; size: once; CDR3: CASSDRTRVYEQYF; DNA: TGTGCCAGCAGTGACAGGACACGGGTCTACGAGCAGTACTTC
V: TRBV19; J: TRBJ1-3; D: .; size: .; CDR3: CASTELFSGNTIYF; DNA: TGTGCCAGTACGGAGCTCTTCTCTGGAAACACCATATATTTT
V: TRBV4-3; J: TRBJ1-5; D: .; size: .; CDR3: CASSQVAGQPQHF; DNA: TGCGCCAGCAGCCAAGTGGCCGGGCAGCCCCAGCATTTT
V: TRBV15; J: TRBJ2-5; D: TRBD1; size: .; CDR3: CATSRDRGQETQYF; DNA: TGTGCCACCAGCAGGGACAGGGGCCAAGAGACCCAGTACTTC
V: TRBV4-1; J: TRBJ1-5; D: TRBD1; size: once; CDR3: CASSQDPGAGGDQPQHF; DNA: TGCGCCAGCAGCCAAGATCCGGGGGCAGGGGGCGACCAGCCCCAGCATTTT
V: TRBV10-3; J: TRBJ1-1; D: .; size: .; CDR3: CAISELGQPLNTEAFF; DNA: TGTGCCATCAGTGAATTAGGACAGCCTCTGAACACTGAAGCTTTCTTT
V: TRBV7-9; J: TRBJ2-3; D: TRBD1; size: .; CDR3: CASSLGSAGTGVKDTQYF; DNA: TGTGCCAGCAGCTTAGGCTCAGCGGGGACAGGGGTTAAAGATACGCAGTATTTT
V: TRBV6-4; J: TRBJ2-1; D: TRBD2; size: .; CDR3: CASRRLAGLRYNEQFF; DNA: TGTGCCAGCAGGAGACTAGCGGGCCTTCGCTACAATGAGCAGTTCTTC
V: TRBV21-1; J: TRBJ2-5; D: .; size: .; CDR3: CASSKDRVQETQYF; DNA: TGTGCCAGCAGCAAGGACAGGGTCCAAGAGACCCAGTACTTC
V: TRBV6-1; J: TRBJ2-2; D: .; size: once; CDR3: CASREGGSITGELFF; DNA: TGTGCCAGCAGGGAGGGTGGTAGTATCACCGGGGAGCTGTTTTTT
V: TRBV9; J: TRBJ1-3; D: TRBD1; size: .; CDR3: CASSTTGTGNTIYF; DNA: TGTGCCAGCAGCACGACAGGGACTGGAAACACCATATATTTT
V: TRBV7-3; J: TRBJ1-1; D: TRBD1; size: .; CDR3: CASSTRTGGGDTEAFF; DNA: TGTGCCAGCAGCACACGGACAGGGGGAGGGGACACTGAAGCTTTCTTT
V: TRBV18; J: TRBJ1-4; D: .; size: .; CDR3: CASSPQPGQGSGEKLFF; DNA: TGTGCCAGCTCACCTCAACCGGGACAAGGCTCAGGGGAAAAACTGTTTTTT
V: TRBV5-6; J: TRBJ1-5; D: .; size: .; CDR3: CASSLRQANQPQHF; DNA: TGTGCCAGCAGCTTGAGACAGGCCAATCAGCCCCAGCATTTT
V: TRBV2; J: TRBJ2-3; D: .; size: .; CDR3: CASPLRLDTDTQYF; DNA: TGTGCCAGCCCTTTACGTTTAGACACAGATACGCAGTATTTT
V: TRBV19; J: TRBJ1-2; D: TRBD1; size: .; CDR3: CASSGDRGRGSAGYTF; DNA: TGTGCCAGTAGCGGGGACAGGGGGCGAGGGTCCGCTGGCTACACCTTC
V: TRBV10-3; J: TRBJ1-4; D: TRBD1; size: .; CDR3: CAISQGQGNEKLFF; DNA: TGTGCCATCAGTCAGGGACAGGGGAATGAAAAACTGTTTTTT
V: TRBV10-3; J: TRBJ2-3; D: TRBD1; size: .; CDR3: CAISTLGGRDTQYF; DNA: TGTGCCATCAGTACACTAGGGGGCCGAGATACGCAGTATTTT
V: TRBV18; J: TRBJ1-1; D: TRBD1; size: .; CDR3: CASSPEQGAAEAFF; DNA: TGTGCCAGCTCACCCGAACAGGGGGCGGCTGAAGCTTTCTTT
V: TRBV27; J: TRBJ1-5; D: .; size: once; CDR3: CASSFPDRDSNQPQHF; DNA: TGTGCCAGCAGTTTCCCGGACAGAGATAGCAATCAGCCCCAGCATTTT
V: TRBV5-4; J: TRBJ1-1; D: TRBD1; size: .; CDR3: CASSLTGADTEAFF; DNA: TGTGCCAGCAGCTTGACAGGGGCCGATACTGAAGCTTTCTTT
V: TRBV4-1; J: TRBJ1-1; D: TRBD1; size: .; CDR3: CASSQGQGPNTEAFF; DNA: TGCGCCAGCAGCCAAGGACAGGGCCCGAACACTGAAGCTTTCTTT
V: TRBV2; J: TRBJ2-7; D: TRBD1; size: .; CDR3: CASSYDRGTYEQYF; DNA: TGTGCCAGCAGTTACGACAGGGGGACCTACGAGCAGTACTTC
V: TRBV5-1; J: TRBJ2-1; D: TRBD1; size: .; CDR3: CASSQRTGSADEQFF; DNA: TGCGCCAGCAGCCAAAGGACAGGGAGTGCCGATGAGCAGTTCTTC
V: TRBV5-1; J: TRBJ1-1; D: .; size: .; CDR3: CASSLTAMNTEAFF; DNA: TGCGCCAGCAGCTTGACAGCAATGAACACTGAAGCTTTCTTT
V: TRBV28; J: TRBJ1-5; D: TRBD1; size: .; CDR3: CASSRRQGGPGRAQHF; DNA: TGTGCCAGCAGTCGTCGACAGGGGGGTCCTGGGAGGGCCCAGCATTTT
V: TRBV27; J: TRBJ1-6; D: .; size: .; CDR3: CASSAQQASYNSPLHF; DNA: TGTGCCAGCAGTGCCCAACAGGCGTCCTATAATTCACCCCTCCACTTT
V: TRBV11-2; J: TRBJ1-2; D: TRBD1; size: .; CDR3: CASSSPRLRDISGGLGYTF; DNA: TGTGCCAGCAGCTCACCCCGTCTGAGAGACATCTCAGGGGGCCTTGGCTACACCTTC
V: TRBV4-1; J: TRBJ1-2; D: TRBD1; size: .; CDR3: CASSQDGTGRNYGYTF; DNA: TGCGCCAGCAGCCAAGATGGGACAGGGCGTAACTATGGCTACACCTTC
V: TRBV18; J: TRBJ2-5; D: TRBD2; size: .; CDR3: CASSPTGRGETQYF; DNA: TGTGCCAGCTCACCAACGGGGAGGGGAGAGACCCAGTACTTC
V: TRBV7-9; J: TRBJ2-4; D: .; size: .; CDR3: CASSLSEGTQYF; DNA: TGTGCCAGCAGCTTAAGCGAGGGCACCCAGTACTTC
V: TRBV7-2; J: TRBJ1-2; D: .; size: .; CDR3: CASNPGDGSPYGYTF; DNA: TGTGCCAGCAACCCCGGGGACGGGAGCCCCTATGGCTACACCTTC
V: TRBV15; J: TRBJ1-1; D: .; size: .; CDR3: CATSPGGNTEAFF; DNA: TGTGCCACCTCCCCCGGGGGGAACACTGAAGCTTTCTTT
V: TRBV2; J: TRBJ2-5; D: .; size: .; CDR3: CASRELQVSRETQYF; DNA: TGTGCCAGCAGAGAACTACAGGTTTCGAGGGAGACCCAGTACTTC
V: TRBV5-4; J: TRBJ1-1; D: .; size: .; CDR3: CASSFDRNTEAFF; DNA: TGTGCCAGCAGCTTCGACAGAAACACTGAAGCTTTCTTT
V: TRBV11-2; J: TRBJ2-1; D: TRBD2; size: .; CDR3: CASSLELAGNVNEQFF; DNA: TGTGCCAGCAGCTTAGAACTAGCGGGTAACGTAAATGAGCAGTTCTTC